This T cell receptor beta chain stems from a study of blood T cell repertoires in COVID-19. Study-level background: The cDNA or gDNA used as material had been derived from T cells, B-cell-depleted T cells, or PBMCs.

Per the authors' pipeline: The authors estimated nucleated cell counts from reference gene primer amplification. The repertoire was sequenced with immunoSEQ multiplex PCR; TCRdb's copy has only in-frame clones and lacks some. V, J and clone size are taken as reported in that table, and D and trimming were inferred from the DNA itself. The table has approximately 72,000 clones, approximately 87% seen once. CDR1 GTSNPN and CDR2 SVGIG come from the germline V gene (reference sequence). With 2 bases removed from V and 0 bases from J, the gap between germline ends came to 7 bases. The CDR3 is made up of 13 amino acids.

The chain employs TRBV30 and TRBJ1-1; unclear D gene. The sequencing input was peripheral blood. The receptor comes from an elderly woman with acute or convalescent COVID-19. In nucleotides, the CDR3 is TGTGCCTGGAGTCACGGGTTGAACACTGAAGCTTTCTTT. It codes for CAWSHGLNTEAFF.